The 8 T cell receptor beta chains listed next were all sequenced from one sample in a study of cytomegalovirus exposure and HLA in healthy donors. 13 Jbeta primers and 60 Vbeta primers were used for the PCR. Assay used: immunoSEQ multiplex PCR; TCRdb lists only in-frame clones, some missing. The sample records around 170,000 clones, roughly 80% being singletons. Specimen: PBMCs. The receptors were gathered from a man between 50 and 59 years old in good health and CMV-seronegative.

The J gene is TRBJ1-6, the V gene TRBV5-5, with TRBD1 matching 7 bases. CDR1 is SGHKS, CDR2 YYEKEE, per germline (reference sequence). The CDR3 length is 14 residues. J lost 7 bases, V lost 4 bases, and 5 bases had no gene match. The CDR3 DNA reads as TGTGCCAGCAGCCCGACAGGGCCAAATTCACCCCTCCACTTT. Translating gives CASSPTGPNSPLHF.

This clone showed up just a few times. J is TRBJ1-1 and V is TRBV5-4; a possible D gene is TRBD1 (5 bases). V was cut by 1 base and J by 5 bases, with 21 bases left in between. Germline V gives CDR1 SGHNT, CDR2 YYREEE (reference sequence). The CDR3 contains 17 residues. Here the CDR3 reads CASSLPVGTSLGTEAFF. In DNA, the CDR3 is TGTGCCAGCAGCTTGCCAGTTGGGACTTCTTTAGGTACTGAAGCTTTCTTT.

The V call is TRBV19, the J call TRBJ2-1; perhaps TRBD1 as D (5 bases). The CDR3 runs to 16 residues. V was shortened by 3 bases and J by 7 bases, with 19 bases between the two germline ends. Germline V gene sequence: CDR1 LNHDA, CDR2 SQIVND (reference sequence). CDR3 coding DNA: TGTGCCAGTAGTATTTTAGTAAGGGTAGGACAAAATGAGCAGTTCTTC. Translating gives CASSILVRVGQNEQFF. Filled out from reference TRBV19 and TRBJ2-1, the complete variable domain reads DGGITQSPKYLFRKEGQNVTLSCEQNLNHDAMYWYRQDPGQGLRLIYYSQIVNDFQKGDIAEGYSVSREKKESFPLTVTSAQKNPTAFYLCASSILVRVGQNEQFFGPGTRLTVL.

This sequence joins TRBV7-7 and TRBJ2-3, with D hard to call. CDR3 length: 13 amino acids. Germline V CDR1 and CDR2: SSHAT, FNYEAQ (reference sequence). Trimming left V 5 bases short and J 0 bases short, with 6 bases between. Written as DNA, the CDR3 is TGTGCCAGCAGCCCAGTGAGCACAGATACGCAGTATTTT. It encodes CASSPVSTDTQYF.

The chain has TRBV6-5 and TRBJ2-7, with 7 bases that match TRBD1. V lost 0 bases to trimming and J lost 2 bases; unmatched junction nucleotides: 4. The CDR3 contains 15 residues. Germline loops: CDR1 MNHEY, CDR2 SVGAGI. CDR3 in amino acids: CASSYSNRGTYEQYF. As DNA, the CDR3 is TGTGCCAGCAGTTACTCGAACAGGGGAACCTACGAGCAGTACTTC.

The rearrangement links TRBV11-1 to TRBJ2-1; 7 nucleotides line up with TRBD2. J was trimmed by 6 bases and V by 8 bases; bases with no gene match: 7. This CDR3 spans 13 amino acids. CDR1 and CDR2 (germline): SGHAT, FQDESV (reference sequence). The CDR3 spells CASGAGELNEQFF. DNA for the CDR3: TGTGCCAGCGGGGCGGGGGAGCTCAATGAGCAGTTCTTC.

The CDR3 sequence is CASSPTGGGGEKLFF. CDR3 bases: TGTGCCAGCAGCCCTACAGGGGGCGGGGGAGAAAAACTGTTTTTT. The J gene is TRBJ1-4, the V gene TRBV7-8; 9 nucleotides line up with TRBD1. Germline loops: CDR1 SGHVS, CDR2 FQNEAQ. The CDR3 contains 15 residues. With V trimmed by 5 bases and J by 8 bases, 9 bases remained unmatched.

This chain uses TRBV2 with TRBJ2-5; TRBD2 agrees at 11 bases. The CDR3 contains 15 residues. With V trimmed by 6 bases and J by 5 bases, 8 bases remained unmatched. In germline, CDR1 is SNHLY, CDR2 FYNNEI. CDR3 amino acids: CASSLLGLAEETQYF. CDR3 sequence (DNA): TGTGCCAGCAGCCTCCTGGGACTAGCGGAGGAGACCCAGTACTTC.